One sample yielded the 6 T cell receptor beta chains listed below, sequenced in a study of CD8 T cells in Susac syndrome. With random hexamers, 0.5 to 1 ug RNA was reverse transcribed. TCRdb used MiXCR to reprocess the immunoSEQ multiplex PCR reads, holding one entry per CDR3 protein. The sample includes around 130,000 distinct CDR3 sequences, about 94% seen only once; the top ten take roughly 0.13%. The sample consisted of CD4+ T cells from PBMCs. The receptors shown here come from a human donor with multiple sclerosis.

This rearrangement joins TRBV3-1 to TRBJ2-1; D may match TRBD1 or TRBD2 (6 bases each). From germline, CDR1 is LGHDT and CDR2 YNNKEL (reference sequence). V dropped 1 base and J dropped 8 bases, with 12 bases sitting between them. The CDR3 extends over 14 amino acids. The CDR3 coding sequence is TGTGCCAGCAGCCAAGTTGGGGGGCGAGATGAGCAGTTCTTC. Its protein product is CASSQVGGRDEQFF.

This clonotype has only one observation. The chain is built from TRBV7-8 and TRBJ2-3, with D tentatively TRBD2 (6 bases). Per germline, CDR1 SGHVS and CDR2 FQNEAQ. The CDR3 totals 15 residues. Between the trimmed V and J ends, which lost 5 bases and 2 bases, there was a span of 14 bases. CDR3 DNA: TGTGCCAGCAGCCCCCGGGGGACTCCCACAGATACGCAGTATTTT. Translating gives CASSPRGTPTDTQYF. Full variable domain (missing parts from reference TRBV7-8 and TRBJ2-3): GAGVSQSPRYKVAKRGQDVALRCDPISGHVSLFWYQQALGQGPEFLTYFQNEAQLDKSGLPSDRFFAERPEGSVSTLKIQRTQQEDSAVYLCASSPRGTPTDTQYFGPGTRLTVL.

The J gene is TRBJ2-5, the V gene TRBV9; D not resolved. The germline V gene encodes CDR1 SGDLS and CDR2 YYNGEE. With 1 base removed from V and 7 bases from J, the gap between germline ends came to 14 bases. This CDR3 is built from 14 residues. The CDR3, as DNA: TGTGCCAGCAGCGTATCAGACACCGGTGTGACCCAGTACTTC. This sequence encodes CASSVSDTGVTQYF.

The chain carries TRBV6-2 or TRBV6-3 and TRBJ2-7, with D perhaps TRBD1 (6 bases). The germline CDR1 and CDR2 sequences are MNHEY and SVGEGT. The CDR3 length is 13 residues. V lost 6 bases to trimming and J lost 2 bases, with 11 bases between them. CDR3 sequence (DNA): TGTGCCAGCAGAGGGGGAGCCCCCTACGAGCAGTACTTC. It specifies CASRGGAPYEQYF.

The chain uses TRBV20-1 and TRBJ2-7, with TRBD2 matching over 10 bases. J gave up 2 bases and V 3 bases, and 4 bases lay outside the gene matches. CDR1 is DFQATT, CDR2 SNEGSKA, per germline (reference sequence). CDR3 size: 14 residues. CDR3 DNA: TGCAGTGCTAGTGAACTAGCGGGAACCTACGAGCAGTACTTC. Translated: CSASELAGTYEQYF.

The chain has TRBV19 and TRBJ2-2, with D unclear. The germline CDR1 and CDR2 sequences are LNHDA and SQIVND (reference sequence). The germline V and J ends were trimmed by 5 bases and 5 bases, with 9 bases remaining between them. The CDR3 spans 13 residues. The CDR3 reads CASSVTGTGELFF. CDR3 bases: TGTGCCAGTAGTGTGACTGGGACCGGGGAGCTGTTTTTT. The full variable domain, its missing parts supplied by reference TRBV19 and TRBJ2-2, is DGGITQSPKYLFRKEGQNVTLSCEQNLNHDAMYWYRQDPGQGLRLIYYSQIVNDFQKGDIAEGYSVSREKKESFPLTVTSAQKNPTAFYLCASSVTGTGELFFGEGSRLTVL.